The present entry profiles one TCR beta chain with its context. This sample is drawn from a study of blood T cell repertoires in COVID-19. The CDR3 covers 13 residues. V lost 10 bases, J lost 6 bases, and 16 bases lay in between. Germline CDR1 MNHEY, CDR2 SVGAGI. The protocol was immunoSEQ multiplex PCR, while the TCRdb copy is restricted to in-frame clones and leaves out a portion. The data show approximately 670,000 clones, around 89% seen once. This receptor was taken from a woman younger than 35 with acute or convalescent COVID-19. The specimen was peripheral blood. This sequence joins TRBV6-5 and TRBJ1-5, with D hard to call. CDR3 sequence: CATEAGNGQPQHF. The DNA of the CDR3 is TGTGCCACCGAGGCGGGAAACGGTCAGCCCCAGCATTTT.